This is a list of T cell receptor beta chains from one sample in a study of OX40 agonist ivuxolimab in advanced cancers. Assay: immunoSEQ multiplex PCR; the TCRdb copy retains only in-frame clones and omits some. The table records roughly 60,000 clones, approximately 89% of them present only once. Sequenced here: CD4+ or CD8+ T cells sorted from blood, sampled in a trial of the OX40 agonist ivuxolimab. The receptors were gathered from an adult with an advanced solid tumor such as melanoma, head and neck, liver or kidney cancer. The CDR3 runs from the conserved cysteine through the conserved F or W. The D gene is left open where the match is weak. Size tells how often a clone was seen (once, few, many) or the class of an expanded clone, and some rows leave it out.

cdr3_nt cdr3_aa d_call clone_size j_call v_call
TGTGCCAGTAGGGATTCGGGCACCGGGGAGCTGTTTTTT CASRDSGTGELFF . . TRBJ2-2 TRBV28
TGTGCCAGCAGCCCCCCCAGGGGCATCAATAATTCACCCCTCCACTTT CASSPPRGINNSPLHF . . TRBJ1-6 TRBV7-9
TGTGCCAGCAGCCAAGTAGGGCAAGAGACCCAGTACTTC CASSQVGQETQYF . . TRBJ2-5 TRBV14
TGTGCCAGCAGTTTAGGCGGGAAGGGCACAGATACGCAGTATTTT CASSLGGKGTDTQYF . . TRBJ2-3 TRBV28
TGTGCCAGCAGCGCCACCGGGGAGCTGTTTTTT CASSATGELFF . . TRBJ2-2 TRBV9
TGTGCCTGGACCAGGAGAAGGAACACTGAAGCTTTCTTT CAWTRRRNTEAFF . few TRBJ1-1 TRBV30
TGTGCCAGCAGCTTAGCGGAGCCATACGAGCAGTACTTC CASSLAEPYEQYF . . TRBJ2-7 TRBV7-9
TGTGCCACCAGCAGAGCTAGAAACACTGAAGCTTTCTTT CATSRARNTEAFF . . TRBJ1-1 TRBV15
TGTGCCAGCAGCCCCCCACCGAGCGGTATGATGCAGTTCTTC CASSPPPSGMMQFF . . TRBJ2-1 TRBV7-2
TGCGCCAGCAGCCTCGAGAGCCTCGACACAGATACGCAGTATTTT CASSLESLDTDTQYF . . TRBJ2-3 TRBV4-3
TGTGCCAGCCGAGGTCCCGGGGGCTACACCTTC CASRGPGGYTF . . TRBJ1-2 TRBV6-1
TGTGCCAGTAGTAAACTAGCGGGGTACACAGATACGCAGTATTTT CASSKLAGYTDTQYF TRBD2 . TRBJ2-3 TRBV19
TGTGCCAGCAGGGGACAGGGGGGGACTGAAGCTTTCTTT CASRGQGGTEAFF TRBD1 . TRBJ1-1 TRBV19
TGTGCCAGCAGCTTATCTTTTACGCGGGAGCAGTACTTC CASSLSFTREQYF . . TRBJ2-7 TRBV7-2
TGTGCCAGCAGTCCAGACAGGGGGCGGGTGAACACTGAAGCTTTCTTT CASSPDRGRVNTEAFF TRBD1 . TRBJ1-1 TRBV27
TGTGCCATCAGTGCCTCCCAGGGGGATGAAAAACTGTTTTTT CAISASQGDEKLFF TRBD1 . TRBJ1-4 TRBV10-3
TGTGCCAGCAGGTCACACTCTGGAAACACCATATATTTT CASRSHSGNTIYF . few TRBJ1-3 TRBV7-8